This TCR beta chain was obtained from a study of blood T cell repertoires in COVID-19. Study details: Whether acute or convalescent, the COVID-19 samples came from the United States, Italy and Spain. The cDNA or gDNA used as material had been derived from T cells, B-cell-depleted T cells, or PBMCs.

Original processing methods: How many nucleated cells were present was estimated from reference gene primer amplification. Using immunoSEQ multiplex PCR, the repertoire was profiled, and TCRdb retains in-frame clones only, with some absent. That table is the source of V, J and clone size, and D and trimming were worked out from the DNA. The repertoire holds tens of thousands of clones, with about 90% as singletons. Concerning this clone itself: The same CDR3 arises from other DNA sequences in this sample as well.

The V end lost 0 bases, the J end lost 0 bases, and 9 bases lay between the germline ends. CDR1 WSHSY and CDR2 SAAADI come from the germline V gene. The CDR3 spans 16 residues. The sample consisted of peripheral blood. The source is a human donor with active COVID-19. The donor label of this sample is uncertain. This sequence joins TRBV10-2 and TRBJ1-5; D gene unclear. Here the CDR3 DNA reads TGCGCCAGCAGTGAGTCGCCCGGGAATAGCAATCAGCCCCAGCATTTT. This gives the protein CASSESPGNSNQPQHF.